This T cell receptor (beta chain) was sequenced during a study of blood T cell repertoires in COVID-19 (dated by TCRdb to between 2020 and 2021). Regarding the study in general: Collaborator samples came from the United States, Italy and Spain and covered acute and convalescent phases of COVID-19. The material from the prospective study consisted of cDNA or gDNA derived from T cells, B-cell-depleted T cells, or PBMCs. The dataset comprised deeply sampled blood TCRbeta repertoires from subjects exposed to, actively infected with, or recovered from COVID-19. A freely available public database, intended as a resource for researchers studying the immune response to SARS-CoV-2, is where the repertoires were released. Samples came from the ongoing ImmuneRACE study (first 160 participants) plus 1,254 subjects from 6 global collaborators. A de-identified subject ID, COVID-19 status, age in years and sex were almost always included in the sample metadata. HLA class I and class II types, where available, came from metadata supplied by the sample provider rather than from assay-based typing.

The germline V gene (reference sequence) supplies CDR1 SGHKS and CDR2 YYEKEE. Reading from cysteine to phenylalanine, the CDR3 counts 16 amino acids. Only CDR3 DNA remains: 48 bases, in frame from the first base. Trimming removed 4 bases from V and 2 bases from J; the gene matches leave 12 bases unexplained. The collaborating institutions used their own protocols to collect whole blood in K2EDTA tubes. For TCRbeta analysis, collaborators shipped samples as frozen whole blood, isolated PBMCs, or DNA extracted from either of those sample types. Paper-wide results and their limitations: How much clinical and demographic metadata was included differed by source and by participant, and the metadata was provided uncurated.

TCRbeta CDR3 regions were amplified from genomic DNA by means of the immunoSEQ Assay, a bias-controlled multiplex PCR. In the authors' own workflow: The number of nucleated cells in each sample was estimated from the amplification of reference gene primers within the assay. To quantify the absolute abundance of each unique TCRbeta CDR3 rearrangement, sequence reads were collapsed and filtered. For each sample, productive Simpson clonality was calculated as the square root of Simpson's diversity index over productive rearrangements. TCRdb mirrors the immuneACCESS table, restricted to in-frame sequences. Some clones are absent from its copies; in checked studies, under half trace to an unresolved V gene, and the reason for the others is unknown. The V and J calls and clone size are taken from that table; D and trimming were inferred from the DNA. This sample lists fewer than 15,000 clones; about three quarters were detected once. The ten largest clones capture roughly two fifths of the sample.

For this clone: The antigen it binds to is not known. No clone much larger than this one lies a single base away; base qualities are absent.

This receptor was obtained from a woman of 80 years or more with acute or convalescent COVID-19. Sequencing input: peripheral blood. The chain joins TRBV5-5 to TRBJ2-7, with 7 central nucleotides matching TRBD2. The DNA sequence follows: TGTGCCAGCAGCCCGCGGGCTTGGGGGGGACCCTACGAGCAGTACTTC. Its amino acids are CASSPRAWGGPYEQYF.